Listed here are 11 T cell receptor beta chains from one sample, sequenced in a study of shared clonotypes between healthy human individuals. The data were produced by immunoSEQ multiplex PCR, yet TCRdb's version contains in-frame clones alone and is incomplete. Of 1,400,000 or so clones listed, approximately 98.5% are singletons. Sequencing was done on a sample of naive CD4+ T cells sorted from blood. The subset is: CD45RA+ positively selected. The source is a man aged 25-45 years in good health.

The J gene is TRBJ1-2, the V gene TRBV6-6; D might be TRBD1 (6 bases). Trimming took 5 bases from V and 3 from J, leaving 16 bases between them. Per germline, CDR1 MNHNY and CDR2 SVGAGI (reference sequence). The CDR3 has 15 amino acids. The CDR3 bases are TGTGCCAGCAGTGTCACGCAGGACAGTTACTATGGCTACACCTTC. Protein product: CASSVTQDSYYGYTF.

The chain recombines TRBV5-1 with TRBJ1-1, with D perhaps matching TRBD1 (6 bases). Germline CDR1 SGHRS, CDR2 YFSETQ. V shed 2 bases and J shed 3 bases, with 11 bases lying between them. The CDR3 totals 14 residues. The CDR3: CASSFQGKDTEAFF. The CDR3 DNA reads TGCGCCAGCAGCTTTCAGGGGAAGGACACTGAAGCTTTCTTT.

Comment on this clone: Other DNA sequences within the sample encode an identical CDR3. The chain has TRBV11-3 and TRBJ2-7; 7 bases align to TRBD1. This CDR3 comprises 13 residues. V dropped 5 bases and J dropped 2; count of bases not matched to a gene: 3. Germline CDR1 is SGHNT and CDR2 is YENEEA. The chain's CDR3 is CASSPGTAYEQYF. CDR3 sequence (DNA): TGTGCCAGCAGCCCAGGGACAGCCTACGAGCAGTACTTC.

This clone was detected once. CDR3 residues: CASSLWTLGEQYF. The CDR3, as DNA: TGTGCCAGCAGCTTGTGGACCTTGGGCGAGCAGTACTTC. This rearrangement joins TRBV5-5 to TRBJ2-7, with no clear D. This CDR3 is built from 13 residues. Trimming stripped 1 base from V and 6 bases from J, with 11 bases between. Germline CDR1 reads SGHKS; CDR2 reads YYEKEE (reference sequence).

The chain couples TRBV10-3 to TRBJ2-5; D not certain. CDR1 and CDR2 (germline): ENHRY, SYGVKD. The CDR3 loop spans 12 amino acids. Deletions cut 6 bases from V and 5 bases from J, with 10 bases between. The CDR3 sequence is CAISAKLETQYF. Written as DNA, the CDR3 is TGTGCCATCAGCGCTAAATTGGAGACCCAGTACTTC.

The chain employs TRBV2 and TRBJ2-5, with no clear D. This CDR3 comprises 13 residues. Trimming shortened V by 3 bases and J by 5 bases, and 10 bases separated the two germline ends. The germline CDR1 and CDR2 sequences are SNHLY and FYNNEI. CDR3: CASSDLEWETQYF. CDR3 in DNA: TGTGCCAGCAGTGATTTGGAGTGGGAGACCCAGTACTTC.

The chain links TRBV10-3 to TRBJ2-2; no definite D call. CDR3 size: 12 residues. V lost 6 bases and J lost 7, with 9 bases in between. Germline CDR1 and CDR2: ENHRY and SYGVKD. CDR3 residues: CAISGGIGELFF. The CDR3, as DNA: TGTGCCATCAGCGGTGGCATCGGGGAGCTGTTTTTT.

The V gene is TRBV7-8, the J gene TRBJ1-1; tentatively, D is TRBD1 (5 bases). Trimming removed 1 base at V and 0 bases at J, with 9 bases between. Germline V lookup: CDR1 SGHVS, CDR2 FQNEAQ. The CDR3 runs 15 residues. The CDR3 sequence is CASSLVPGLNTEAFF. CDR3 in DNA: TGTGCCAGCAGCTTAGTTCCGGGGCTGAACACTGAAGCTTTCTTT.

V is TRBV11-3 and J is TRBJ2-7; 8 bases align to TRBD1. There are 13 residues in the CDR3. The junction had 3 bases not matched to a gene; V was cut back by 5 bases and J by 3 bases. CDR1 SGHNT and CDR2 YENEEA come from the germline V gene. The CDR3 sequence is CASSKGQDYEQYF. The CDR3 nucleotides are TGTGCCAGCAGCAAGGGACAGGACTACGAGCAGTACTTC.

The chain is built from TRBV6-5 and TRBJ2-2; D gene unclear. The CDR3 has 15 amino acids. Trimming took 2 bases from V and 0 from J, leaving 7 bases between them. Germline-derived CDR1 and CDR2 are MNHEY and SVGAGI. CDR3 sequence reads: CASSYSTANTGELFF. The CDR3 DNA reads as TGTGCCAGCAGTTACAGTACGGCGAACACCGGGGAGCTGTTTTTT.

The V and J genes are TRBV30 and TRBJ1-2; D is ambiguous. V was cut by 1 base and J by 7 bases, with 19 bases left in between. This CDR3 comprises 15 residues. Germline CDR1 is GTSNPN and CDR2 is SVGIG (reference sequence). This chain's CDR3 is CAWSARTRTTSGYTF. For the CDR3, the DNA is TGTGCCTGGAGTGCCCGCACTCGGACCACTTCTGGCTACACCTTC.